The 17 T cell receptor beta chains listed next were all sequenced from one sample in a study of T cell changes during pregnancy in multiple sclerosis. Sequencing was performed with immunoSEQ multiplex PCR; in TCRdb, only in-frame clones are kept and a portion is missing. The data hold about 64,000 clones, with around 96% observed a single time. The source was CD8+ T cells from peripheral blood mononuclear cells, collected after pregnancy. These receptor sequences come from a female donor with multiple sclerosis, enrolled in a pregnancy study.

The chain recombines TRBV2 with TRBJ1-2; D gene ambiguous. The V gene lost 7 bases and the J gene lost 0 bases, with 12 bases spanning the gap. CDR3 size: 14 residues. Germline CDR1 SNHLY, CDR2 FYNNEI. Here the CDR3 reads CASTGTDSNYGYTF. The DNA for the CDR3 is TGTGCCAGCACGGGAACCGATTCTAACTATGGCTACACCTTC.

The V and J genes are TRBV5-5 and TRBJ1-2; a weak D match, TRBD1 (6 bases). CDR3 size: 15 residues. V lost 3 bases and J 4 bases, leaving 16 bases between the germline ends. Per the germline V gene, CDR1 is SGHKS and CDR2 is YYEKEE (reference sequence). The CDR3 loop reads CASSSPDSLIYGYTF. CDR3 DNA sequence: TGTGCCAGCAGCTCCCCGGACAGTTTGATCTATGGCTACACCTTC.

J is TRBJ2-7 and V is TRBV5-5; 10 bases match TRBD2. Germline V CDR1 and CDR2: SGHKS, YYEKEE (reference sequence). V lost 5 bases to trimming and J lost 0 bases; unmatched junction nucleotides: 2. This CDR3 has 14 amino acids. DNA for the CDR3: TGTGCCAGCAGGGTAGCGGGAGGCTCCTACGAGCAGTACTTC. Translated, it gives CASRVAGGSYEQYF.

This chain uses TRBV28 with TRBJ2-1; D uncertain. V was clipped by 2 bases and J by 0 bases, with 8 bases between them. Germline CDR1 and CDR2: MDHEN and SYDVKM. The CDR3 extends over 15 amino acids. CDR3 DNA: TGTGCCAGCAGTTTAGTGGAGAGCTCCTACAATGAGCAGTTCTTC. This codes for CASSLVESSYNEQFF.

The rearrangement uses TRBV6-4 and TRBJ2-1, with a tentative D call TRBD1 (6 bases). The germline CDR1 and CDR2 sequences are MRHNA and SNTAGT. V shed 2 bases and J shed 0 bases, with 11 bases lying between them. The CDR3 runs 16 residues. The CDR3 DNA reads TGTGCCAGCAGTGACCTCGGGACAAGCTCCTACAATGAGCAGTTCTTC. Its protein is CASSDLGTSSYNEQFF.

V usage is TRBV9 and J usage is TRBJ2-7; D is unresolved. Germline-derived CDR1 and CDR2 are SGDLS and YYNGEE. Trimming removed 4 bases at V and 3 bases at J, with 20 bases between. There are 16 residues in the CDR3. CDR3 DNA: TGTGCCAGCAGCCCTCGCAACGCGGCGGCGTACTACGAGCAGTACTTC. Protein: CASSPRNAAAYYEQYF.

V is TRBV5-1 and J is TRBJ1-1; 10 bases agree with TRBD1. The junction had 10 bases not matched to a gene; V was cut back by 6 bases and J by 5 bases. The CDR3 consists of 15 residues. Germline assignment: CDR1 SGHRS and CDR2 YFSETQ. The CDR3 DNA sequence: TGCGCCAGCATGGCGACAGGGGGCGGGGGGACTGAAGCTTTCTTT. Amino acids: CASMATGGGGTEAFF.

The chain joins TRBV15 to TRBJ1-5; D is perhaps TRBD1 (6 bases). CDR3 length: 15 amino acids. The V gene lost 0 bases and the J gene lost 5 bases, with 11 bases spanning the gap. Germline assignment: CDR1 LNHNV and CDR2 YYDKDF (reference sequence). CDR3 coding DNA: TGTGCCACCAGCAGAGAAACAGGGTGGGATCAGCCCCAGCATTTT. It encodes CATSRETGWDQPQHF. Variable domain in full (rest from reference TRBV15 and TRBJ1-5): DAMVIQNPRYQVTQFGKPVTLSCSQTLNHNVMYWYQQKSSQAPKLLFHYYDKDFNNEADTPDNFQSRRPNTSFCFLDIRSPGLGDTAMYLCATSRETGWDQPQHFGDGTRLSIL.

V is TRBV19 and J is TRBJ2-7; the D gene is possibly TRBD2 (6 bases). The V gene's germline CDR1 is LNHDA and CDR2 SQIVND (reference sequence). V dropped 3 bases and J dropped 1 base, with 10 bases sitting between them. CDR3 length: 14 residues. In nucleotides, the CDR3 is TGTGCCAGTAGTATGCTAGCGACTTCCTACGAGCAGTACTTC. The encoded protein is CASSMLATSYEQYF. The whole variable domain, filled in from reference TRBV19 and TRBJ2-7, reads DGGITQSPKYLFRKEGQNVTLSCEQNLNHDAMYWYRQDPGQGLRLIYYSQIVNDFQKGDIAEGYSVSREKKESFPLTVTSAQKNPTAFYLCASSMLATSYEQYFGPGTRLTVT.

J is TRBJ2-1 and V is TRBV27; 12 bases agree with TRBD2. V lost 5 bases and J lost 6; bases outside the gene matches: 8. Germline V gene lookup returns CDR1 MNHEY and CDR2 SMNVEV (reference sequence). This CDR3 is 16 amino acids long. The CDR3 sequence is CASSPTSGSWRNEQFF. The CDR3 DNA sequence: TGTGCCAGCAGTCCGACTAGCGGGAGTTGGCGCAATGAGCAGTTCTTC.

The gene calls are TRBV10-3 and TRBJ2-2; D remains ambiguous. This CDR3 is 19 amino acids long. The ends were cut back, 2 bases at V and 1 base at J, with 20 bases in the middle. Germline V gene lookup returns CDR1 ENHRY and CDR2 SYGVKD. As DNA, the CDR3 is TGTGCCATCAGTGAGACCCCTCCACGGAGATCCGGGAACACCGGGGAGCTGTTTTTT. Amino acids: CAISETPPRRSGNTGELFF.

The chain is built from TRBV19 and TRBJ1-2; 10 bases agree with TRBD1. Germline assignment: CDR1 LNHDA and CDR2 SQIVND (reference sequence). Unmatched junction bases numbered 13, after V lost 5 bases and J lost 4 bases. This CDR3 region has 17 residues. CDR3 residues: CASSRTFDRGQGYGYTF. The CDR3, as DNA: TGTGCCAGTAGTCGAACCTTCGACAGGGGGCAGGGCTATGGCTACACCTTC.

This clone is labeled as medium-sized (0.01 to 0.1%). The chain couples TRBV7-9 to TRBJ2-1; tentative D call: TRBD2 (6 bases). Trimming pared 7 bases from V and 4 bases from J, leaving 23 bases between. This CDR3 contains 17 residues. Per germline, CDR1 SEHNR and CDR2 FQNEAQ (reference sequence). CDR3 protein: CASTDSRTGGFYNEQFF. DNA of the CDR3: TGTGCCAGCACCGACTCGAGGACCGGGGGATTTTACAATGAGCAGTTCTTC.

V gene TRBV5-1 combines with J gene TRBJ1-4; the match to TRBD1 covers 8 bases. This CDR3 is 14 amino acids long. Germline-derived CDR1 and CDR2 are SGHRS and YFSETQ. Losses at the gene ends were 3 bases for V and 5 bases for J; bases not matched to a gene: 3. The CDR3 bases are TGCGCCAGCAGCTGGGGGACAGGAAATGAAAAACTGTTTTTT. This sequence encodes CASSWGTGNEKLFF.

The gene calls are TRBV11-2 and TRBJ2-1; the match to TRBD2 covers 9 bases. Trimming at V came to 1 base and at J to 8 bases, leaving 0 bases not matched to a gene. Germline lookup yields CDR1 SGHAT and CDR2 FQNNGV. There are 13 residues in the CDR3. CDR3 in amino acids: CASSLGGRDEQFF. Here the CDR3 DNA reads TGTGCCAGCAGCTTAGGCGGGAGGGATGAGCAGTTCTTC.

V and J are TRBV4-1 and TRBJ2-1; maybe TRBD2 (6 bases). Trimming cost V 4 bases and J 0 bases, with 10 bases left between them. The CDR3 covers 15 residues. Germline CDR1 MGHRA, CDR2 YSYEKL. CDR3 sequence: CASSLPGGSYNEQFF. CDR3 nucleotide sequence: TGCGCCAGCAGCCTTCCCGGGGGCTCCTACAATGAGCAGTTCTTC.

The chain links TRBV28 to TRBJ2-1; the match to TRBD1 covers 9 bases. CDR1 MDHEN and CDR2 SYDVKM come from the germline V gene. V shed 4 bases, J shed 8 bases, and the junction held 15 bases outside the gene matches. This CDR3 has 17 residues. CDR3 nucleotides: TGTGCCAGCAGTTCCATCCCCGGGACAGGGAGCAGCTATGAGCAGTTCTTC. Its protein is CASSSIPGTGSSYEQFF.